Described below is a single TCR beta chain sequence and its context. Its antigen is not known. This entry is derived from a study of T cell responses to AZD1222 COVID-19 vaccine. General study results and limits: A mostly white British donor set with more females was recruited, and clonal diversity was possibly underestimated.

Clones were sequenced by immunoSEQ multiplex PCR, and TCRdb holds only the in-frame ones, with some missing. The sample has under 120,000 clones; 70% to 90% are singletons. The CDR3 contains 14 residues. Trimming took off 4 bases at V and 1 base at J, with 10 bases between the two ends. CDR1 is SEHNR, CDR2 FQNEAQ, per germline (reference sequence). J is TRBJ1-2 and V is TRBV7-9; D unresolved. This specimen consisted of peripheral blood, obtained 28 days after the second AZD1222 dose. The TCR comes from an adult who received the AZD1222 COVID-19 vaccine. CDR3 sequence reads: CASSSSGVNYGYTF. Written as DNA, the CDR3 is TGTGCCAGCAGCTCTTCCGGGGTTAACTATGGCTACACCTTC.